The 20 T cell receptor beta chains in this list originate from one sample, sequenced in a study of response to subunit inactivated influenza vaccine (dated by TCRdb to the late 2010s). The library was generated by RT-PCR. Sequencing relied on an Illumina HiSeq 2500. TCRdb reworked the public reads: Q25 trimming with fastp, MiXCR clone assembly, productive beta chains retained. Entries that share a CDR3 protein sequence are merged under the most common genes and DNA. Recorded for this sample are 700,000 to 900,000 distinct CDR3 sequences; 21% of them occurred a single time. The ten largest clones add up to roughly 10% of the sample. Sequencing used PBMCs from blood, obtained around 5 days after vaccination. The receptor set was obtained from a man aged 50 or older who received an inactivated influenza vaccine. Donor details come from another sample of the same person, matched by shared clones.

The DNA of the CDR3 is TGTGCCTGGAGTCTGACAGGGGGAACCGGGGAGCTGTTTTTT. Translating it yields CAWSLTGGTGELFF. V is TRBV30 and J is TRBJ2-2, with TRBD1 matching 9 bases. The trim removed 2 bases at V and 5 bases at J, leaving 3 bases unmatched. This CDR3 has 14 amino acids. The germline gives CDR1 GTSNPN, CDR2 SVGIG (reference sequence). Using reference TRBV30 and TRBJ2-2 for the parts outside the CDR3, the full variable domain is SQTIHQWPATLVQPVGSPLSLECTVEGTSNPNLYWYRQAAGRGLQLLFYSVGIGQISSEVPQNLSASRPQDRQFILSSKKLLLSDSGFYLCAWSLTGGTGELFFGEGSRLTVL.

This clonotype was seen more than once but under ten times. The rearrangement joins TRBV7-9 to TRBJ1-6, with D perhaps matching TRBD1 (5 bases). The CDR3 has 16 residues. Germline V gene data show CDR1 as SEHNR and CDR2 as FQNEAQ (reference sequence). With 0 bases removed from V and 10 bases from J, the gap between germline ends came to 16 bases. The CDR3 protein is CASSLAGTSQGSPLHF. The CDR3 DNA sequence: TGTGCCAGCAGCTTAGCGGGGACCTCCCAGGGATCACCCCTCCACTTT.

This chain uses TRBV4-3 with TRBJ2-3; no clear D gene. Germline assignment: CDR1 LGHNA and CDR2 YSLEER. V was shortened by 5 bases and J by 1 base, with 16 bases between the two germline ends. The CDR3 length is 16 residues. CDR3 region: CASSSPLGGGTDTQYF. The CDR3, as DNA: TGCGCCAGCAGCTCTCCCCTAGGCGGAGGCACAGATACGCAGTATTTT.

This sequence joins TRBV6-2 or TRBV6-3 and TRBJ2-2, with D perhaps TRBD1 (5 bases). The V and J ends lost 6 bases and 5 bases respectively, with 13 bases between them. The CDR3 runs to 14 residues. CDR1 and CDR2 (germline): MNHEY, SVGEGT. The CDR3 DNA reads as TGTGCCAGCAGCCTAGGGGCAAGAACCGGGGAGCTGTTTTTT. Protein sequence: CASSLGARTGELFF.

Of note for this clonotype: A junction boundary mismatches the germline segment, possibly from a read error. The chain employs TRBV29-1 and TRBJ2-1; 12 nucleotides align to TRBD2. This CDR3 region has 16 residues. The germline V gene has CDR1 SQVTM and CDR2 ANQGSEA. The CDR3 here is CSVLETSGSSYNKQFF. CDR3 nucleotide sequence: TGCAGCGTCCTTGAGACTAGCGGGAGCTCCTACAATAAGCAGTTCTTC.

The rearrangement links TRBV4-3 to TRBJ2-2; D uncertain. Trimming took off 5 bases at V and 2 bases at J, with 12 bases between the two ends. The CDR3 loop spans 15 amino acids. Germline CDR1 LGHNA, CDR2 YSLEER. DNA for the CDR3: TGCGCCAGCAGCGAGACGAGCCTTAACACCGGGGAGCTGTTTTTT. Its protein is CASSETSLNTGELFF.

This clonotype appeared a few times. The rearrangement uses TRBV20-1 and TRBJ2-7; possibly TRBD1 for D (6 bases). The germline CDR1 and CDR2 sequences are DFQATT and SNEGSKA (reference sequence). Trimming stripped 6 bases from V and 1 base from J, with 19 bases between. The CDR3 covers 15 residues. CDR3 coding DNA: TGCAGTGCCCCTGCCTTGGGGGCCCTTTCCTACGAGCAGTACTTC. Its translation: CSAPALGALSYEQYF.

CDR3 protein: CASRFRAPNYNEQFF. The CDR3 DNA follows: TGTGCCAGCAGATTCCGGGCCCCAAACTACAATGAGCAGTTCTTC. The V and J genes are TRBV11-2 and TRBJ2-1; D remains ambiguous. This CDR3 has 15 residues. CDR1 SGHAT and CDR2 FQNNGV come from the germline V gene. V lost 6 bases, J lost 3 bases, and 15 bases lay in between.

This clonotype was counted a few times. The chain is built from TRBV20-1 and TRBJ1-5, with D tentatively TRBD1 (6 bases). CDR1 is DFQATT and CDR2 is SNEGSKA in the germline V gene (reference sequence). The CDR3 spans 15 residues. Between the trimmed V and J ends, which lost 0 bases and 7 bases, there was a span of 16 bases. CDR3 in DNA: TGCAGTGCTAGAGATAGGAGGGGGTTACAACAGCCCCAGCATTTT. Translation gives CSARDRRGLQQPQHF.

This sequence joins TRBV12-3 or TRBV12-4 and TRBJ1-1, with D maybe TRBD1 (6 bases). The CDR3 totals 16 residues. The V end was cut by 5 bases, the J end by 1 base, with 17 bases between. The CDR3 sequence: CASSRPGTRQNTEAFF. CDR3 DNA sequence: TGTGCCAGCAGTCGTCCCGGGACACGACAGAACACTGAAGCTTTCTTT.

The J gene is TRBJ2-1, the V gene TRBV25-1, with TRBD1 matching 11 bases. The CDR3 has 17 residues. In germline, CDR1 is MGHDK, CDR2 SYGVNS. V was pared by 1 base and J by 7 bases, with 9 bases of the junction left unmatched. In nucleotides, the CDR3 is TGTGCCAGCAGTGAATTCGGCTGGGACAGGGGGAGGAATGAGCAGTTCTTC. Amino acids: CASSEFGWDRGRNEQFF.

This clonotype was counted only a few times. This chain connects TRBV9 to TRBJ1-2, with D unresolved. CDR1 and CDR2 (germline): SGDLS, YYNGEE. The CDR3 has 15 residues. V lost 3 bases, J lost 2 bases, and 14 bases lay in between. The CDR3 here is CASSASAGTNYGYTF. CDR3 coding DNA: TGTGCCAGCAGCGCCTCTGCGGGCACCAACTATGGCTACACCTTC.

The gene calls are TRBV20-1 and TRBJ2-2; 8 nucleotides match TRBD2. This CDR3 is 14 amino acids long. Unmatched junction bases numbered 7, after V lost 4 bases and J lost 6 bases. Germline V gene data show CDR1 as DFQATT and CDR2 as SNEGSKA (reference sequence). The CDR3 loop is CSAMDGGAAGELFF. CDR3 DNA: TGCAGTGCTATGGACGGGGGGGCCGCCGGGGAGCTGTTTTTT.

CDR3 loop: CASSQDGTALGYTF. The CDR3 coding sequence is TGCGCCAGCAGCCAAGATGGAACCGCCTTGGGATACACCTTC. V is TRBV4-3 and J is TRBJ1-2, with unresolved D. The V gene lost 0 bases and the J gene lost 11 bases, with 16 bases spanning the gap. Germline values: CDR1 LGHNA, CDR2 YSLEER. The CDR3 runs to 14 residues.

The chain combines TRBV9 with TRBJ2-3, with a weak D call TRBD2 (6 bases). The germline V and J ends were trimmed by 1 base and 6 bases, with 18 bases remaining between them. CDR3 length: 16 residues. Per germline, CDR1 SGDLS and CDR2 YYNGEE. Here the CDR3 DNA reads TGTGCCAGCAGCGTATCAAGCGGAGGGGCCCACGATACGCAGTATTTT. As protein: CASSVSSGGAHDTQYF.

CDR3 coding DNA: TGTGCCAGCAGTACGGGTCCGGGCCGAGACGGTCAGCCCCAGCATTTT. Residues: CASSTGPGRDGQPQHF. The chain recombines TRBV27 with TRBJ1-5; D remains unclear. The length of the CDR3 is 16 residues. The germline V and J ends were trimmed by 5 bases and 6 bases, with 20 bases remaining between them. Germline assignment: CDR1 MNHEY and CDR2 SMNVEV (reference sequence).

The table lists this clonotype with a few counts. This chain connects TRBV20-1 to TRBJ2-5; 7 positions agree with TRBD1. CDR3 length equals 16 residues. Germline V gene data show CDR1 as DFQATT and CDR2 as SNEGSKA (reference sequence). Trimming cost V 4 bases and J 1 base; bases outside gene matches: 12. CDR3 residues: CSAILGDRATQETQYF. DNA of the CDR3: TGCAGTGCTATCTTGGGAGACAGGGCCACCCAAGAGACCCAGTACTTC.

The chain links TRBV20-1 to TRBJ2-3; TRBD2 aligns across 12 bases. V gave up 3 bases and J gave up 5 bases; unmatched junction bases: 9. The CDR3 has 16 amino acids. Looked up from germline, CDR1 is DFQATT and CDR2 is SNEGSKA (reference sequence). The CDR3 protein is CSASRLAGGPRDTQYF. The CDR3 region has the DNA TGCAGTGCTAGTCGGCTAGCGGGAGGGCCAAGAGATACGCAGTATTTT.

This clonotype was detected a few times. The chain uses TRBV5-1 and TRBJ2-3; TRBD1 is a possible D gene (5 bases). CDR1 and CDR2 (germline): SGHRS, YFSETQ. The CDR3 contains 15 residues. V was shortened by 7 bases and J by 4 bases, with 19 bases between the two germline ends. The CDR3 DNA follows: TGCGCCAGCGCCGGGCGTGGGGCCTCACCAGATACGCAGTATTTT. Protein product: CASAGRGASPDTQYF. Supplemented by reference TRBV5-1 and TRBJ2-3, the full variable domain reads KAGVTQTPRYLIKTRGQQVTLSCSPISGHRSVSWYQQTPGQGLQFLFEYFSETQRNKGNFPGRFSGRQFSNSRSEMNVSTLELGDSALYLCASAGRGASPDTQYFGPGTRLTVL.

DNA for the CDR3: TGTGCCAGCAGAAACACAGATTATAGCAATCAGCCCCAGCATTTT. It codes for CASRNTDYSNQPQHF. V gene TRBV12-3 or TRBV12-4 combines with J gene TRBJ1-5; D unresolved. This CDR3 has 15 residues. Trimming took off 6 bases at V and 0 bases at J, with 12 bases between the two ends.